This entry lists 4 T cell receptor beta chains sequenced from one sample in a study of blood T cell repertoires in COVID-19. The assay was immunoSEQ multiplex PCR, and TCRdb's table has in-frame clones only and misses some. The sample carries more than 250,000 clones, approximately 90% recorded once. Sequenced sample: peripheral blood. All receptors derive from a woman aged 45-65 years with COVID-19, enrolled during active disease.

The chain has TRBV27 and TRBJ2-1, with a weak D call TRBD2 (6 bases). Per germline, CDR1 MNHEY and CDR2 SMNVEV (reference sequence). V was pared by 6 bases and J by 0 bases, with 15 bases between. CDR3 length equals 16 residues. CDR3 in amino acids: CASRTSSASSYNEQFF. The DNA of the CDR3 is TGTGCCAGCAGGACGTCTAGCGCGAGCTCCTACAATGAGCAGTTCTTC.

V usage is TRBV29-1 and J usage is TRBJ2-7, with 9 bases fitting TRBD1. J lost 1 base, V lost 0 bases, and 10 bases had no gene match. The CDR3 spans 17 residues. Germline CDR1 reads SQVTM; CDR2 reads ANQGSEA. The CDR3 DNA sequence: TGCAGCGTTGAAGACTATGGATCGGGACAGGGTTCCTACGAGCAGTACTTC. Translated: CSVEDYGSGQGSYEQYF.

The V call is TRBV19, the J call TRBJ2-3; TRBD2 might be the D (6 bases). The CDR3 has 16 residues. Germline V gives CDR1 LNHDA, CDR2 SQIVND (reference sequence). V lost 5 bases and J 0 bases, leaving 15 bases between the germline ends. CDR3 amino acids: CASSFLRAGSTDTQYF. CDR3 DNA sequence: TGTGCCAGTAGTTTCCTGAGGGCGGGAAGCACAGATACGCAGTATTTT.

The chain joins TRBV4-3 to TRBJ2-7, with TRBD2 identical over 12 bases. The CDR3 loop spans 15 amino acids. Trimming removed 2 bases from V and 2 bases from J; junction bases left unmatched: 1. Germline V lookup: CDR1 LGHNA, CDR2 YSLEER. The CDR3 sequence: CASSQLAGGTYEQYF. CDR3 nucleotide sequence: TGCGCCAGCAGCCAACTAGCGGGAGGGACCTACGAGCAGTACTTC.